These T cell receptor beta chains were read from a single sample in a study of cytomegalovirus exposure and HLA in healthy donors. The assay was immunoSEQ multiplex PCR, and TCRdb's table has in-frame clones only and misses some. The sample comprises about 190,000 clones, 60% to 85% of which are singletons, and around 1.6% rests with the top ten. The material sequenced was PBMCs. The receptors originated from a woman aged 18-29 years in good health and CMV-seronegative. Each CDR3 is given with its conserved first and last residue. The D gene is left open where the match is weak. The size entry is marked missing in some rows and otherwise reads once, few, many or a size class.

V: TRBV25-1; J: TRBJ2-1; length: 18; D: TRBD2; size: NA; CDR3: CASSEGLAGKSSYNEQFF; DNA: TGTGCCAGCAGTGAGGGACTAGCGGGGAAGAGCTCCTACAATGAGCAGTTCTTC
V: TRBV6-5; J: TRBJ2-7; length: 14; D: NA; size: few; CDR3: CASSLTGRDYEQYF; DNA: TGTGCCAGCAGCTTGACAGGGCGGGACTACGAGCAGTACTTC
V: TRBV5-4; J: TRBJ1-2; length: 15; D: NA; size: NA; CDR3: CASSLADRPQYGYTF; DNA: TGTGCCAGCAGCTTGGCCGACAGGCCCCAATATGGCTACACCTTC
V: TRBV28; J: TRBJ1-5; length: 18; D: TRBD1; size: NA; CDR3: CASSPDRGPFYSNQPQHF; DNA: TGTGCCAGCAGCCCGGACAGGGGGCCATTTTATAGCAATCAGCCCCAGCATTTT
V: TRBV11-2; J: TRBJ1-1; length: 12; D: NA; size: NA; CDR3: CASSNLGTEAFF; DNA: TGTGCCAGCAGCAATCTAGGTACTGAAGCTTTCTTT
V: TRBV10-3; J: TRBJ2-7; length: 13; D: NA; size: NA; CDR3: CAISELSGYEQYF; DNA: TGTGCCATCAGTGAATTGAGCGGCTACGAGCAGTACTTC
V: TRBV28; J: TRBJ2-7; length: 14; D: TRBD1; size: NA; CDR3: CASSSTGQIHEQYF; DNA: TGTGCCAGCAGTTCCACGGGACAGATCCACGAGCAGTACTTC
V: TRBV18; J: TRBJ1-6; length: 17; D: NA; size: NA; CDR3: CASSPNPGSSYNSPLHF; DNA: TGTGCCAGCTCACCAAACCCAGGCAGCTCCTATAATTCACCCCTCCACTTT
V: TRBV7-2; J: TRBJ2-7; length: 15; D: TRBD2; size: NA; CDR3: CASSQTSGRAYEQYF; DNA: TGTGCCAGCAGCCAAACTAGCGGGAGGGCCTACGAGCAGTACTTC
V: TRBV25-1; J: TRBJ1-4; length: 15; D: TRBD1; size: NA; CDR3: CASSPSTGGGEKLFF; DNA: TGTGCCAGCAGCCCATCGACAGGGGGCGGTGAAAAACTGTTTTTT
V: TRBV12-5; J: TRBJ2-3; length: 15; D: TRBD2; size: once; CDR3: CASGLRGGNTDTQYF; DNA: TGTGCTAGTGGTTTACGGGGGGGGAACACAGATACGCAGTATTTT
V: TRBV5-8; J: TRBJ2-1; length: 16; D: TRBD2; size: NA; CDR3: CASSASSGGGYNEQFF; DNA: TGTGCCAGCAGCGCTTCTAGCGGGGGGGGTTACAATGAGCAGTTCTTC
V: TRBV13; J: TRBJ2-5; length: 17; D: TRBD2; size: NA; CDR3: CASSPGLAGGPGETQYF; DNA: TGTGCCAGCAGCCCGGGGCTAGCGGGAGGGCCGGGAGAGACCCAGTACTTC
V: TRBV4-2; J: TRBJ2-6; length: 16; D: TRBD2; size: few; CDR3: CASSQDAGAGANVLTF; DNA: TGTGCCAGCAGCCAAGATGCGGGGGCTGGGGCCAACGTCCTGACTTTC
V: TRBV6-1; J: TRBJ2-3; length: 15; D: NA; size: NA; CDR3: CASSEIAGGTDTQYF; DNA: TGTGCCAGCAGTGAAATTGCAGGGGGCACAGATACGCAGTATTTT
V: TRBV29-1; J: TRBJ2-1; length: 13; D: TRBD2; size: few; CDR3: CSVTSGGYNEQFF; DNA: TGCAGCGTTACTAGCGGGGGATACAATGAGCAGTTCTTC
V: TRBV19; J: TRBJ2-7; length: 15; D: TRBD1; size: NA; CDR3: CASSIRGQGTYEQYF; DNA: TGTGCCAGTAGTATAAGGGGACAGGGCACCTACGAGCAGTACTTC
V: TRBV9; J: TRBJ2-6; length: 21; D: NA; size: NA; CDR3: CASSVGPAGGVASSGANVLTF; DNA: TGTGCCAGCAGCGTAGGGCCTGCTGGCGGGGTTGCTAGCTCTGGGGCCAACGTCCTGACTTTC
V: TRBV19; J: TRBJ1-3; length: 17; D: NA; size: NA; CDR3: CASSRQGRDSSGNTIYF; DNA: TGTGCCAGTAGTCGCCAAGGGCGAGACAGCTCTGGAAACACCATATATTTT
V: TRBV6-5; J: TRBJ1-1; length: 14; D: NA; size: NA; CDR3: CASSYGGPNTEAFF; DNA: TGTGCCAGCAGTTACGGGGGCCCAAACACTGAAGCTTTCTTT
V: TRBV5-6; J: TRBJ1-1; length: 15; D: NA; size: NA; CDR3: CASSSGHLMNTEAFF; DNA: TGTGCCAGCAGCTCGGGACACCTCATGAACACTGAAGCTTTCTTT
V: TRBV2; J: TRBJ1-5; length: 13; D: NA; size: NA; CDR3: CASSYQLNQPQHF; DNA: TGTGCCAGCAGTTACCAACTCAATCAGCCCCAGCATTTT
V: TRBV7-2; J: TRBJ2-7; length: 15; D: TRBD1; size: NA; CDR3: CASSLAGTETYEQYF; DNA: TGTGCCAGCAGCTTAGCCGGGACAGAAACCTACGAGCAGTACTTC
V: TRBV27; J: TRBJ1-2; length: 13; D: NA; size: NA; CDR3: CASSFYRLGGYTF; DNA: TGTGCCAGCAGTTTTTACAGGCTAGGAGGCTACACCTTC
V: TRBV4-3; J: TRBJ2-1; length: 18; D: NA; size: NA; CDR3: CASSQVSRSSVLSGEQFF; DNA: TGCGCCAGCAGCCAAGTATCGAGGTCTTCCGTCCTGTCCGGTGAGCAGTTCTTC
V: TRBV29-1; J: TRBJ2-2; length: 13; D: NA; size: NA; CDR3: CSVATRGTGELFF; DNA: TGCAGCGTTGCTACACGGGGCACCGGGGAGCTGTTTTTT
V: TRBV28; J: TRBJ2-2; length: 15; D: TRBD2; size: NA; CDR3: CASSQTSGRTGELFF; DNA: TGTGCCAGCAGCCAGACTAGCGGGAGAACCGGGGAGCTGTTTTTT
V: TRBV28; J: TRBJ2-7; length: 16; D: NA; size: NA; CDR3: CASSPPGLQSSYEQYF; DNA: TGTGCCAGCAGTCCCCCGGGACTGCAAAGCTCCTACGAGCAGTACTTC
V: TRBV27; J: TRBJ1-1; length: 14; D: NA; size: NA; CDR3: CASSRGGLNTEAFF; DNA: TGTGCCAGCAGTAGAGGGGGATTGAACACTGAAGCTTTCTTT
V: TRBV28; J: TRBJ2-2; length: 16; D: TRBD1; size: NA; CDR3: CASSQPDRGDTGELFF; DNA: TGTGCCAGCAGTCAACCGGACAGGGGAGACACCGGGGAGCTGTTTTTT
V: TRBV11-2; J: TRBJ2-5; length: 13; D: NA; size: NA; CDR3: CASNQGRGETQYF; DNA: TGTGCCAGCAACCAGGGGCGCGGAGAGACCCAGTACTTC
V: TRBV21-1; J: TRBJ1-1; length: 14; D: NA; size: once; CDR3: CASSVRRRNTEAFF; DNA: TGTGCCAGCAGCGTGAGACGGAGGAACACTGAAGCTTTCTTT
V: TRBV2; J: TRBJ2-3; length: 15; D: NA; size: few; CDR3: CASNKQGSSTDTQYF; DNA: TGTGCCAGCAATAAACAGGGATCCAGCACAGATACGCAGTATTTT
V: TRBV6-1; J: TRBJ1-6; length: 15; D: NA; size: NA; CDR3: CASSETQGSNSPLHF; DNA: TGTGCCAGCAGTGAAACGCAGGGTTCAAATTCACCCCTCCACTTT
V: TRBV5-4; J: TRBJ2-5; length: 16; D: TRBD2; size: NA; CDR3: CASSLSLAGGQETQYF; DNA: TGTGCCAGCAGCTTGTCACTAGCGGGAGGGCAAGAGACCCAGTACTTC
V: TRBV18; J: TRBJ1-3; length: 17; D: NA; size: NA; CDR3: CASSPFKGLFSGNTIYF; DNA: TGTGCCAGCTCACCATTCAAAGGACTTTTCTCTGGAAACACCATATATTTT
V: TRBV5-1; J: TRBJ2-3; length: 16; D: TRBD2; size: NA; CDR3: CASSLAAAGGTDTQYF; DNA: TGCGCCAGCAGCTTGGCCGCAGCGGGGGGAACAGATACGCAGTATTTT
V: TRBV19; J: TRBJ2-7; length: 13; D: NA; size: NA; CDR3: CASSRRDKYEQYF; DNA: TGTGCCAGTAGCCGACGGGACAAATACGAGCAGTACTTC
V: TRBV18; J: TRBJ1-1; length: 16; D: TRBD1; size: NA; CDR3: CASSQIRDSRNTEAFF; DNA: TGTGCCAGCTCACAAATCCGGGACAGCCGGAACACTGAAGCTTTCTTT
V: TRBV7-9; J: TRBJ1-2; length: 12; D: NA; size: NA; CDR3: CASSFDEGGYTF; DNA: TGTGCCAGCAGCTTCGACGAGGGTGGCTACACCTTC
V: TRBV4-3; J: TRBJ1-5; length: 15; D: NA; size: NA; CDR3: CASSQERGYYQPQHF; DNA: TGCGCCAGCAGCCAAGAAAGAGGTTACTATCAGCCCCAGCATTTT
V: TRBV29-1; J: TRBJ1-6; length: 13; D: NA; size: NA; CDR3: CSVLERDNSPLHF; DNA: TGCAGCGTTCTTGAACGGGATAATTCACCCCTCCACTTT
V: TRBV2; J: TRBJ2-1; length: 14; D: NA; size: NA; CDR3: CASSKLDSPNEQFF; DNA: TGTGCCAGCAGTAAGTTGGACAGCCCCAATGAGCAGTTCTTC
V: TRBV28; J: TRBJ1-1; length: 15; D: NA; size: NA; CDR3: CASSPGVRGNTEAFF; DNA: TGTGCCAGCAGCCCCGGAGTGAGAGGGAACACTGAAGCTTTCTTT
V: TRBV5-1; J: TRBJ2-1; length: 13; D: TRBD2; size: NA; CDR3: CASSLGTTNEQFF; DNA: TGCGCCAGCAGCTTAGGGACTACCAATGAGCAGTTCTTC
V: TRBV19; J: TRBJ1-5; length: 16; D: NA; size: few; CDR3: CASTLSAGGGNQPQHF; DNA: TGTGCCAGTACCCTATCCGCGGGAGGGGGCAATCAGCCCCAGCATTTT
V: TRBV5-1; J: TRBJ2-7; length: 13; D: NA; size: NA; CDR3: CASSLKGVNEQYF; DNA: TGCGCCAGCAGCTTGAAGGGGGTCAACGAGCAGTACTTC
V: TRBV6-4; J: TRBJ2-7; length: 15; D: TRBD1; size: NA; CDR3: CASSENPGQGYEQYF; DNA: TGTGCCAGCAGTGAAAACCCGGGACAGGGGTACGAGCAGTACTTC
V: TRBV7-2; J: TRBJ2-7; length: 13; D: TRBD1; size: NA; CDR3: CASSLGTGYEQYF; DNA: TGTGCCAGCAGCTTAGGGACAGGATACGAGCAGTACTTC
V: TRBV21-1; J: TRBJ2-2; length: 16; D: NA; size: NA; CDR3: CASTRTDRVYTGELFF; DNA: TGTGCCAGCACCCGAACCGACAGGGTATACACCGGGGAGCTGTTTTTT
V: TRBV4-3; J: TRBJ1-4; length: 19; D: NA; size: NA; CDR3: CASSQDKASPGATNEKLFF; DNA: TGCGCCAGCAGCCAAGATAAAGCTTCTCCGGGGGCAACTAATGAAAAACTGTTTTTT
V: TRBV15; J: TRBJ2-6; length: 15; D: NA; size: NA; CDR3: CATSRSESGANVLTF; DNA: TGTGCCACCAGCAGGTCCGAGTCTGGGGCCAACGTCCTGACTTTC
V: TRBV13; J: TRBJ1-1; length: 14; D: NA; size: NA; CDR3: CASSLAGVGTEAFF; DNA: TGTGCCAGCAGCTTAGCAGGGGTAGGCACTGAAGCTTTCTTT
V: TRBV4-2; J: TRBJ1-3; length: 14; D: NA; size: NA; CDR3: CASSHSTGLDTIYF; DNA: TGTGCCAGCAGCCATTCGACGGGTTTGGACACCATATATTTT